This T cell receptor (beta chain) was documented in a study of T-cell memory formation after mild COVID-19 (dated by TCRdb to about 2021). Regarding the complete study: Most TCR sequence clusters were specific to one of the two donors. T-cell clones expanding and contracting after mild COVID-19 in two donors were tracked by longitudinal TCRalpha and TCRbeta repertoire sequencing. Two young, previously healthy adult volunteers, one female and one male, were included in the cohort. General conclusions and limits of the study: The detection of some responding clones in pre-infection memory suggests that pre-existing cross-reactive memory T cells joined the SARS-CoV-2 response. Whether the second-wave clones peaking on day 37 were SARS-CoV-2 specific was not confirmed. Clones that contracted from day 15 to 85 showed balanced CD4/CD8 phenotypes, whereas a second wave of clones that expanded from day 15 to 37 leaned towards CD4+. Contracting CD4+ clones appeared mostly in the CM and EM memory subsets, whereas CD8+ clones were enriched in EMRA. The study covered only a couple of mild cases, and larger cohorts including severe cases with pre-infection samples were considered necessary.

PBMCs were isolated by Ficoll-Paque density gradient centrifugation. The CDR3 contains 14 residues, cysteine and phenylalanine counted. Only the CDR3 region is kept as DNA, spanning 42 bases read in frame from base 1. In the germline V gene (reference sequence), CDR1 corresponds to SGHKS and CDR2 to YYEKEE. Trimming removed 2 bases from V and 0 bases from J, leaving 8 bases between the germline ends. TCRdb records Illumina NovaSeq 6000 as the sequencer. TCRalpha and TCRbeta cDNA libraries were built by 5'RACE with constant-segment primers, adding sample barcodes and unique molecular identifiers. Trizol reagent was used to extract RNA from every sample. The libraries were amplified in two PCR steps, and the second step added a second sample barcode and Illumina TruSeq adapters. Sequencing of libraries was performed on an Illumina NovaSeq with 2 x 150 bp paired-end reads. Turning to the authors' computational methods: Reads were demultiplexed and collapsed into UMI-guided consensus sequences with migec v1.2.7. Using mixcr v2.1.11, UMI consensuses were aligned to TRA and TRB V and J templates and then assembled into clonotypes. A clonotype was counted as expanded or contracted only when both edgeR and NoisET called the clonotype significant, with the noise models trained on biological replicates. For edgeR calls, a false discovery rate-adjusted p below 0.01 and a log2 fold-change threshold of 1 were applied. PCA with hierarchical clustering of max-normalized trajectories of the 1000 most abundant clonotypes was used as exploratory dynamics analysis. Separately sequenced CD4+ and CD8+ repertoires were used to assign the CD4 or CD8 phenotype of responding clones. TCRdb ran its own pipeline on the public reads, namely fastp trimming at Q25 and MiXCR clone calling, and kept in-frame beta chains. Rows merge per CDR3 protein into single entries with the most common DNA and genes. The V and J calls, along with clone size, are taken from TCRdb and not from the paper's own processing. This sample gives around 300,000 distinct CDR3 sequences in total; 8% to 9% of them show up just once. The top ten clones comprise 20% to 25% of the sample.

As concerns this clonotype: It lacks a known antigen. No qualities accompany the bases; no much larger clone lies one base away.

Input material: PBMCs or a T cell subset sorted from them (not recorded which). The chain joins TRBV5-5 to TRBJ1-2, with TRBD1 as a weak D call on 6 bases. The sequence was obtained from a man between 18 and 35 years old who had mild COVID-19 (a few samples of this study predate the infection). The sample titles of this study are shuffled in the database, so cell type and time point are left out; the donor was told from shared clones. Here is the DNA: TGTGCCAGCAGCTTCCCAGGGGCTAACTATGGCTACACCTTC. It is translated as CASSFPGANYGYTF.